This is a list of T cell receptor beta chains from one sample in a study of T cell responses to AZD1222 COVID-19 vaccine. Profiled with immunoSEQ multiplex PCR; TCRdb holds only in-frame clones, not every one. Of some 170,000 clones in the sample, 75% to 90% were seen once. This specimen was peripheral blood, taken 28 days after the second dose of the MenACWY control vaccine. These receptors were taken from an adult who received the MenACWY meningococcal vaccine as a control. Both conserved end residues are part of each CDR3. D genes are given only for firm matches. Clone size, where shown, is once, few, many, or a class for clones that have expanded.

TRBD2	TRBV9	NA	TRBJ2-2	TGTGCCAGCAGCCTCAGCGGGGGGGAAGGCGGGGAGCTGTTTTTT	CASSLSGGEGGELFF
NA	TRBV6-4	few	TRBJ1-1	TGTGCCAGCAGGAGGGTCGCGGAGGGCACTGAAGCTTTCTTT	CASRRVAEGTEAFF
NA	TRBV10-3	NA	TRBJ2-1	TGTGCCATCAGTGTGGAGCGGGAGCAGTTCTTC	CAISVEREQFF
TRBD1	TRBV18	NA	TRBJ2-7	TGTGCCAGCTCACCTCTGACCGGGACAGAAAACGAGCAGTACTTC	CASSPLTGTENEQYF
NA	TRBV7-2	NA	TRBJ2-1	TGTGCCAGCAGCTTAGTAGGGAATGAGCAGTTCTTC	CASSLVGNEQFF
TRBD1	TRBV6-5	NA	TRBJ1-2	TGTGCCAGCAGTTACTCGAGGGGGCATGGCTACACCTTC	CASSYSRGHGYTF
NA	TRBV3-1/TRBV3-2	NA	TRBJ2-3	TGTGCCAGCAGCCCTGGGAGCACTAGCACAGATACGCAGTATTTT	CASSPGSTSTDTQYF
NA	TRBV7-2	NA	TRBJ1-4	TGTGCCAGCAGCTTAGACAGGCAAAAACTGTTTTTT	CASSLDRQKLFF
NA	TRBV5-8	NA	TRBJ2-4	TGTGCCAGCAGCCAATTAACTAGTAAGGCCAAAAACATTCAGTACTTC	CASSQLTSKAKNIQYF
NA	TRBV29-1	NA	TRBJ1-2	TGCAGCGTTGGTAGGCGGGTGGGTGGCTACACCTTC	CSVGRRVGGYTF
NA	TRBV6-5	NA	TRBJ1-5	TGTGCCAGCAGTTACAGGGGTAGCAATCAGCCCCAGCATTTT	CASSYRGSNQPQHF
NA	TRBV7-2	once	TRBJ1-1	TGTGCCAGCAGCCCGAGCTGGAATGAAGCTTTCTTT	CASSPSWNEAFF
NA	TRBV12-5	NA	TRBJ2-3	TGTGCTAGTGGTTCCCCCTCGGGACAAACGCAGTATTTT	CASGSPSGQTQYF
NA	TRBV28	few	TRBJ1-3	TGTGCCAGCAGTTTAGGACCGCAAGGTGGAAACACCATATATTTT	CASSLGPQGGNTIYF
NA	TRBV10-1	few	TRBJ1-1	TGCGCCAGCAGTGAGTCGGGCAGCCGGAACACTGAAGCTTTCTTT	CASSESGSRNTEAFF
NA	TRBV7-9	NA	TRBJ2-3	TGTGCCAGCAGCTTATCGGCAGATACGCAGTATTTT	CASSLSADTQYF
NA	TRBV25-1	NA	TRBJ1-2	TGTGCCAGCAGTGAAGCGGGAGTGTCAGGGGCGGGAGGCTACACCTTC	CASSEAGVSGAGGYTF
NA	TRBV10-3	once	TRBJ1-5	TGTGCCATCAGTGGGGCCCCGGGACTTTCTAGCAATCAGCCCCAGCATTTT	CAISGAPGLSSNQPQHF
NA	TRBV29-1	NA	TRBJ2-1	TGCAGCGTTGAAGTGTTGGGGAAGAAGTTCTTC	CSVEVLGKKFF
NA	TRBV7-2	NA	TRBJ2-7	TGTGCCAGCAGCTTTAACGGGGGTCCCTACGAGCAGTACTTC	CASSFNGGPYEQYF
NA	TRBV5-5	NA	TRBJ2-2	TGTGCCAGCAGCTTAGCCCAGATCACCGGGGAGCTGTTTTTT	CASSLAQITGELFF
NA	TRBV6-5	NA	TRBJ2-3	TGTGCCACCGGAGCTACAGGGAAAGGCACAGATACGCAGTATTTT	CATGATGKGTDTQYF
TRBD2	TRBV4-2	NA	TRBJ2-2	TGTGCCAGCAGCCAAGATGCGGGGGGGACCGGGGAGCTGTTTTTT	CASSQDAGGTGELFF
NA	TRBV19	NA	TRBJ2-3	TGTGCCAGTAGTATAGAGGGCGCTAACACAGATACGCAGTATTTT	CASSIEGANTDTQYF
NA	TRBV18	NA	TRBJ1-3	TGTGCCAGCTCACCTACCGGAGCAGGGTTATTAGGAAACACCATATATTTT	CASSPTGAGLLGNTIYF
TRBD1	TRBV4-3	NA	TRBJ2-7	TGCGCCAGCAGCCAGCGATCGACAGGGATCTACGAGCAGTACTTC	CASSQRSTGIYEQYF
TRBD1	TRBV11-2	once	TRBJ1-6	TGTGCCAGCAGCTCTTGGACAGGGAGGGGATCCAATTCACCCCTCCACTTT	CASSSWTGRGSNSPLHF
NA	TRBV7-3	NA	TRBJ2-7	TGTGCCAGCAGAAGGGACTCCTCTTCTCAGTACGAGCAGTACTTC	CASRRDSSSQYEQYF
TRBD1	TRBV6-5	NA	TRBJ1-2	TGTGCCAGCAGCCTGGGGACAGGGGTTAACTATGGCTACACCTTC	CASSLGTGVNYGYTF
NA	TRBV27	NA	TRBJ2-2	TGTGCCAGCAGTACCCAGCGGGCCGGGGAGCTGTTTTTT	CASSTQRAGELFF
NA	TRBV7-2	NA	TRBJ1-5	TGTGCCAGCAGCTTAGCAGGGCCGGTCGTTCAGCCCCAGCATTTT	CASSLAGPVVQPQHF
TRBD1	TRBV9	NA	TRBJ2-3	TGTGCCAGCAGCGGCGAACGGGACAGGGGTTGGGGTACGCAGTATTTT	CASSGERDRGWGTQYF
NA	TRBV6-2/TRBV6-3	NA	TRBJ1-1	TGTGCCAGCAGTTACTCGATTACAGTTAACACTGAAGCTTTCTTT	CASSYSITVNTEAFF
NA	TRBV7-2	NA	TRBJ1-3	TGTGCCAGCAGCTTAGGGAGGAGTGGACTAAACACCATATATTTT	CASSLGRSGLNTIYF
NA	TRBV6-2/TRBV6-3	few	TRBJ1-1	TGTGCCAGCAGTTACTCGACTGCCGACACTGAAGCTTTCTTT	CASSYSTADTEAFF
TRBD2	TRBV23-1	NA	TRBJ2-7	TGCGCCAGCAGTCAATCGTCCAAGCGGGAGGGCTTTAACGAGCAGTACTTC	CASSQSSKREGFNEQYF
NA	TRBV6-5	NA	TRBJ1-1	TGTGCCAGCAGTTATGAGGGCAGAGAGGTGACTGAAGCTTTCTTT	CASSYEGREVTEAFF
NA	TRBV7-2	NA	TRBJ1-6	TGTGCCAGCAGCACTCGACATAATAATTCACCCCTCCACTTT	CASSTRHNNSPLHF
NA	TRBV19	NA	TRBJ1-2	TGTGCCAGTAGTATACCGGCAGCGCCTGGGCGAGTAGGCTACACCTTC	CASSIPAAPGRVGYTF
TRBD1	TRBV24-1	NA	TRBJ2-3	TGTGCCACCAGTGAAACAGGGGGCACAGATACGCAGTATTTT	CATSETGGTDTQYF
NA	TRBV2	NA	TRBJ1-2	TGTGCCAGCATAATTGGAGACAGGCGCTATGGCTACACCTTC	CASIIGDRRYGYTF
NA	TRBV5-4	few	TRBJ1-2	TGTGCCAGCAGCTTGGGGACAGTTCAGAACTATGGCTACACCTTC	CASSLGTVQNYGYTF
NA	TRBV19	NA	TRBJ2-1	TGTGCCAGTAGTAGACCTCCCGCCGACGTGTTCTTC	CASSRPPADVFF
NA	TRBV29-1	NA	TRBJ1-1	TGCAGCGTTGATATGGTAGGGGTAAACACTGAAGCTTTCTTT	CSVDMVGVNTEAFF
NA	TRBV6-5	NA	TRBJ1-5	TGTGCCAGCACCCCCGGGCAGGGGAGCAATCAGCCCCAGCATTTT	CASTPGQGSNQPQHF
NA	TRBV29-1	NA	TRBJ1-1	TGCAGCGTTGAACCCCGGGGGAGGGGTAGGGTGAACACTGAAGCTTTCTTT	CSVEPRGRGRVNTEAFF
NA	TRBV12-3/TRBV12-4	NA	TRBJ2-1	TGTGCCAGCAGTTTGGGGCGTGTTGAGCAGTTCTTC	CASSLGRVEQFF
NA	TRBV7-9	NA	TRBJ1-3	TGTGCCAGCAGCTTAATTACAGGGCAAAGGAACACCATATATTTT	CASSLITGQRNTIYF
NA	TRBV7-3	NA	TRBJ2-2	TGTGCCAGCGGGTCGGGAGACAGCACCGGGGAGCTGTTTTTT	CASGSGDSTGELFF
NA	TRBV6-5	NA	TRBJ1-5	TGTGCCAGCAGTTTAGATCAGCGTAGCAATCAGCCCCAGCATTTT	CASSLDQRSNQPQHF
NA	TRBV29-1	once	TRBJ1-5	TGCAGCGTTGAAATGGCAGGGGAGAGCAATCAGCCCCAGCATTTT	CSVEMAGESNQPQHF
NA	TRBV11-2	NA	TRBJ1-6	TGTGCCAGCACCTGGACCTGGGACGGAAATTCACCCCTCCACTTT	CASTWTWDGNSPLHF
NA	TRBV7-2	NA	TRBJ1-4	TGTGCCAGCAGCTTAGTACCCTATGAAAAACTGTTTTTT	CASSLVPYEKLFF
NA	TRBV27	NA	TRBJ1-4	TGTGCCAGCAGTGCCGAGGACGGAACTAATGAAAAACTGTTTTTT	CASSAEDGTNEKLFF
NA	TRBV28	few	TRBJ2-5	TGTGCCAGCAGTTTAATCGCAGGTCGGCAGGGGACCCAGTACTTC	CASSLIAGRQGTQYF
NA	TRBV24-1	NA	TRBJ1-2	TGTGCCACCAGGGGGACAAGCTATGGCTACACCTTC	CATRGTSYGYTF
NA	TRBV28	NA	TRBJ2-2	TGTGCCAGCAGTTTACGTATTTACACCGGGGAGCTGTTTTTT	CASSLRIYTGELFF
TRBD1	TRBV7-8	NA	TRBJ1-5	TGTGCCAGCAGCTTTCAGGGGGTCATACCCAATCAGCCCCAGCATTTT	CASSFQGVIPNQPQHF
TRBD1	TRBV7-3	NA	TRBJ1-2	TGTGCCAGCAGCTTACGGGGCACAGGGGGCGATGGCTACACCTTC	CASSLRGTGGDGYTF